Given below is one T cell receptor beta chain in context. Its target is unknown. The sample originates from a study of long-term antiretroviral therapy in people with HIV. General observations from the study: The clones with expansion before ART were dominant in the repertoire at all time points.

In each sample, roughly 1-11 million cryopreserved PBMC were present before DNA extraction. Survey-level resolution applied to immunoSEQ assay v3.0. TCRdb's table, derived via immunoSEQ multiplex PCR, lists solely in-frame clones and lacks some. The table lists about 25,000 clones, 81% of them singletons. V lost 0 bases and J lost 5, with 10 bases in between. CDR1 and CDR2 from the germline V gene are MNHEY and SMNVEV (reference sequence). The CDR3 has 14 amino acids. The input for sequencing was unsorted PBMCs, taken at the start of antiretroviral therapy, before treatment. This chain connects TRBV27 to TRBJ1-1; D gene uncertain. The receptor comes from a woman younger than 35 with HIV. The CDR3 sequence: CASSLSGYGTEAFF. CDR3 sequence (DNA): TGTGCCAGCAGTTTATCCGGGTATGGAACTGAAGCTTTCTTT.